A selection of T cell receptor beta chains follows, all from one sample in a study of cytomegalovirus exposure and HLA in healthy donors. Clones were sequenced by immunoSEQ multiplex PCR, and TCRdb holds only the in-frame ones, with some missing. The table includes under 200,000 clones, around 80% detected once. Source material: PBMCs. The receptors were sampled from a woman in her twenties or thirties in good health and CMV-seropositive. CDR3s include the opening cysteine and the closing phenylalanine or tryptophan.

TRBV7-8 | CASSSGQGGEKLFF
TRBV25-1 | CASSELRDRTYF
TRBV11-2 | CASSFGQGDNEQFF
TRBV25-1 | CASSSPGTVDYNEQFF
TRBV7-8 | CASRAVTNEKLFF
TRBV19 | CASSIDPGVAAQYF
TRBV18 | CASSPRQGGVYGYTF
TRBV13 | CASSFTRQGGNTIYF
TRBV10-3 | CAISAGAGYGYTF
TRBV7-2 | CASSSILGVQYEQYF
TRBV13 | CASSTRQGGGTEAFF
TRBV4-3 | CASSQDRETNEKLFF
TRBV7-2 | CASSLEEQPQHF
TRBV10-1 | CASRRDRLNTEAFF
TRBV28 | CASAQAGGPGGELFF
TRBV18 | CASSPGTANYGYTF
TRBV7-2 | CASSLAGTGNNQPQHF
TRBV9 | CASSAYSRVGAYGYTF
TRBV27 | CASSSSGQQEQYF
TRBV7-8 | CASSFPGPNYEQYF
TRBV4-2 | CASRNTGTGVYEQYF
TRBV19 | CASSLGQPLRFTNYGYTF